This T cell receptor beta chain is drawn from a study of CXCR3-negative and CXCR3-positive naive CD8 T cells. This CDR3 has 17 residues. CDR1 is MNHEY and CDR2 is SVGEGT in the germline V gene. In the case of this clonotype: The antigen is undetermined.

Study findings and constraints: Naive cells with CXCR3 showed TRB CDR3s that were more hydrophobic than those in CXCR3-negative naive cells.

UMI-labeled TRB cDNA libraries were prepared by 5' RACE. TCRdb reprocessed the 5' RACE reads and stores each CDR3 protein as one record, lacking DNA. The sample includes 150,000 or so distinct CDR3 sequences. This TCR came from a human donor in good health. Some clones in this sample may be carry-over from other donors' samples. The chain recombines TRBV6-2 or TRBV6-3 with TRBJ2-5; the TCRdb call, TRBD2, lacks DNA for checking. The sample was naive CXCR3+ CD8+ T cells from blood. Described subset: CD45RO-CCR7+CD27+CD95- naive CD8+ T cells expressing CXCR3 (TNR3+). The CDR3 is CASSSQGGRASEETQYF.